Below, one T cell receptor beta chain is given with its context. This sample was taken from a study of blood T cell repertoires in COVID-19. For the study at large: Researchers got acute and convalescent COVID-19 samples from the United States, Italy and Spain. T cells, B-cell-depleted T cells, or PBMCs provided the cDNA or gDNA that served as material.

Original processing notes: Using reference gene primer amplification, nucleated cell counts were estimated. Here immunoSEQ multiplex PCR was the method, and the copy in TCRdb shows in-frame clones only, minus some. That table is the source of V, J and clone size, and D and trimming were worked out from the DNA. The sample has about 200,000 clones, approximately 80% seen once. Germline-derived CDR1 and CDR2 are SNHLY and FYNNEI. The V and J ends lost 6 bases and 1 base, in that order; junction bases with no gene match: 4. This CDR3 has 14 amino acids. The sequenced sample was peripheral blood. The receptor was derived from a man aged 35 to 55 with acute or convalescent COVID-19. This chain joins TRBV2 and TRBJ1-2; 8 nucleotides match TRBD1. CDR3 bases: TGTGCCAGCAGCCCAGGGGGCGGTAACTATGGCTACACCTTC. Translation: CASSPGGGNYGYTF. Full variable domain (outside the CDR3, taken from reference TRBV2 and TRBJ1-2): EPEVTQTPSHQVTQMGQEVILRCVPISNHLYFYWYRQILGQKVEFLVSFYNNEISEKSEIFDDQFSVERPDGSNFTLKIRSTKLEDSAMYFCASSPGGGNYGYTFGSGTRLTVV.